A single sample is the source of the 26 T cell receptor beta chains below, sequenced in a study of T-cell memory formation after mild COVID-19. TCRdb reanalysed the 5' RACE reads using MiXCR and keeps one entry per CDR3 protein. The sample records 300,000 to 400,000 distinct CDR3 sequences, around a fifth being singletons. The specimen was PBMCs or a T cell subset sorted from them (not recorded which). These receptors all stem from an adult woman who had mild COVID-19 (a few samples of this study predate the infection). Cell type and time point are not known.

The table lists this clonotype with a few counts. The chain uses TRBV24-1 and TRBJ2-1; D could derive from TRBD1 or TRBD2 (5 bases each). Deletions cut 7 bases from V and 0 bases from J, with 15 bases between. The V gene's germline CDR1 is KGHDR and CDR2 SFDVKD. The CDR3 is made up of 16 amino acids. In nucleotides, the CDR3 is TGTGCCACCAGCCCCTCCTCTGGGGGCTCCTACAATGAGCAGTTCTTC. It encodes CATSPSSGGSYNEQFF.

The chain recombines TRBV10-3 with TRBJ1-4; D may be TRBD1 (5 bases). Trimming took 0 bases from V and 8 from J, leaving 13 bases between them. The CDR3 runs 15 residues. Germline loops: CDR1 ENHRY, CDR2 SYGVKD. This CDR3 reads CAISESQDWGEKLFF. The CDR3 DNA reads TGTGCCATCAGTGAGTCTCAGGATTGGGGGGAAAAACTGTTTTTT.

This sequence joins TRBV6-5 and TRBJ2-1; D may match TRBD1 or TRBD2 (5 bases each). Per the germline V gene, CDR1 is MNHEY and CDR2 is SVGAGI. The CDR3 is 16 residues long. V lost 2 bases and J lost 0, with 11 bases in between. The CDR3 sequence is CASSYRTGASYNEQFF. The CDR3 DNA sequence: TGTGCCAGCAGTTACAGGACCGGGGCCTCCTACAATGAGCAGTTCTTC.

This clonotype appeared a few times. This chain links TRBV24-1 with TRBJ2-2; D gene ambiguous. The V and J ends lost 9 bases and 4 bases respectively, with 8 bases between them. Germline V gene lookup returns CDR1 KGHDR and CDR2 SFDVKD. The CDR3 length is 12 residues. CDR3 region: CATYASTGELFF. The CDR3 coding sequence is TGTGCCACCTATGCTAGCACCGGGGAGCTGTTTTTT.

There are a few counts of this clonotype. The chain has TRBV7-8 and TRBJ2-3, with TRBD2 matching over 10 bases. J gave up 4 bases and V 1 base, and 11 bases lay outside the gene matches. The CDR3 is 18 amino acids. The germline V gene encodes CDR1 SGHVS and CDR2 FQNEAQ. For the CDR3, the DNA is TGTGCCAGCAGCTTAGATAACCAGCGGGGGGGCAGAGCAGATACGCAGTATTTT. It is translated as CASSLDNQRGGRADTQYF.

V gene TRBV7-9 combines with J gene TRBJ1-1; no clear D. The CDR3 contains 16 residues. The germline CDR1 and CDR2 sequences are SEHNR and FQNEAQ (reference sequence). The V and J ends lost 5 bases and 7 bases respectively, with 23 bases between them. DNA of the CDR3: TGTGCCAGCAGCCTCTTCCTGGGCCCGTCAGCGAGTGAAGCTTTCTTT. Its translation is CASSLFLGPSASEAFF. The full variable domain, rest sourced from reference TRBV7-9 and TRBJ1-1, is DTGVSQNPRHKITKRGQNVTFRCDPISEHNRLYWYRQTLGQGPEFLTYFQNEAQLEKSRLLSDRFSAERPKGSFSTLEIQRTEQGDSAMYLCASSLFLGPSASEAFFGQGTRLTVV.

This clonotype occurred a few times. This rearrangement joins TRBV15 to TRBJ2-5; 9 nucleotides align to TRBD2. CDR1 is LNHNV and CDR2 is YYDKDF in the germline V gene (reference sequence). The CDR3 runs to 17 residues. Germline trimming cut 1 base from V and 5 bases from J; bases unmatched to any gene: 11. The CDR3 nucleotides are TGTGCCACCAGCAGAGTTTGGGGGACTAGCTCAGGGGAGACCCAGTACTTC. It translates to CATSRVWGTSSGETQYF.

The CDR3 DNA sequence: TGCAGTGCTAGAGATGTGGTTGCAGAAAACTACGAGCAGTACTTC. Translation: CSARDVVAENYEQYF. The chain joins TRBV20-1 to TRBJ2-7, with D unclear. V shed 0 bases and J shed 3 bases, with 15 bases lying between them. The CDR3 length is 15 residues. Germline loops: CDR1 DFQATT, CDR2 SNEGSKA (reference sequence).

The chain has TRBV9 and TRBJ1-2; no clear D gene. V was pared by 2 bases and J by 0 bases, with 11 bases between. CDR1 and CDR2 from the germline V gene are SGDLS and YYNGEE. CDR3 length equals 15 residues. The CDR3 sequence: CASSVTDTTNYGYTF. CDR3 nucleotide sequence: TGTGCCAGCAGCGTTACGGATACCACTAACTATGGCTACACCTTC.

For this clonotype: A much larger clone differs from this one at a single base, so this may be a read error. The chain has TRBV20-1 and TRBJ2-3, with TRBD2 matching over 14 bases. Germline assignment: CDR1 DFQATT and CDR2 SNEGSKA (reference sequence). The CDR3 runs to 15 residues. CDR3 residues: CSNSGLAGGKDTQCF. CDR3 nucleotides: TGCAGTAATTCCGGACTAGCGGGGGGAAAAGATACGCAGTGTTTT.

The chain's CDR3 is CASSLTSPGNSGNTIYF. The CDR3 DNA sequence: TGTGCCAGCAGCTTAACTTCTCCAGGAAACTCTGGAAACACCATATATTTT. V usage is TRBV7-3 and J usage is TRBJ1-3; D unresolved. The V gene's germline CDR1 is SGHTA and CDR2 FQGTGA. There are 17 residues in the CDR3. Trimming removed 0 bases from V and 0 bases from J, with 12 bases in between. The full variable domain, with the rest looked up from reference TRBV7-3 and TRBJ1-3, is GAGVSQTPSNKVTEKGKYVELRCDPISGHTALYWYRQSLGQGPEFLIYFQGTGAADDSGLPNDRFFAVRPEGSVSTLKIQRTERGDSAVYLCASSLTSPGNSGNTIYFGEGSWLTVV.

This clonotype showed up just a few times. V usage is TRBV12-3 or TRBV12-4 and J usage is TRBJ2-5; 13 bases are a match to TRBD2. The CDR3 loop spans 16 amino acids. V dropped 5 bases and J dropped 2; count of bases not matched to a gene: 5. This CDR3 is CASSHQGLAGQETQYF. CDR3 bases: TGTGCCAGCAGTCACCAGGGACTAGCGGGACAAGAGACCCAGTACTTC.

This clonotype was picked up a small number of times. The genes are TRBV30 and TRBJ2-1; D gene ambiguous. The CDR3 is 12 residues long. Trimming removed 3 bases from V and 6 bases from J, with 9 bases in between. Germline CDR1 reads GTSNPN; CDR2 reads SVGIG (reference sequence). As DNA, the CDR3 is TGTGCCTGGAGCCCGCTGCCCAATGAGCAGTTCTTC. It codes for CAWSPLPNEQFF.

The J gene is TRBJ1-4, the V gene TRBV19; no firm D call. Germline lookup yields CDR1 LNHDA and CDR2 SQIVND (reference sequence). This CDR3 is 12 amino acids long. The ends were cut back, 4 bases at V and 4 bases at J, with 4 bases in the middle. CDR3 loop: CASSTVNEKLFF. CDR3 nucleotides: TGTGCCAGTAGTACCGTTAATGAAAAACTGTTTTTT.

V gene TRBV13 combines with J gene TRBJ2-3, with TRBD2 identical over 8 bases. In germline, CDR1 is PRHDT, CDR2 FYEKMQ (reference sequence). The CDR3 runs 16 residues. The trim removed 5 bases at V and 0 bases at J, leaving 7 bases unmatched. In DNA, the CDR3 is TGTGCCAGCAGCCACCCCCGACTAGCGAGCACAGATACGCAGTATTTT. Protein product: CASSHPRLASTDTQYF.

This clonotype was detected a few times. The V and J genes are TRBV29-1 and TRBJ2-1; 14 bases are a match to TRBD2. Per the germline V gene, CDR1 is SQVTM and CDR2 is ANQGSEA. Germline trimming cut 6 bases from V and 8 bases from J; bases unmatched to any gene: 6. The CDR3 is made up of 14 amino acids. This CDR3 reads CSVAGLAGVDEQFF. CDR3 sequence (DNA): TGCAGCGTGGCGGGACTAGCGGGAGTGGATGAGCAGTTCTTC.

The CDR3 DNA sequence: TGCGCCAGCAGCTTGGAAGGGACTAGCTCTAGCACAGATACGCAGTATTTT. Its protein is CASSLEGTSSSTDTQYF. The chain employs TRBV5-1 and TRBJ2-3; 9 bases agree with TRBD2. Per germline, CDR1 SGHRS and CDR2 YFSETQ. This CDR3 contains 17 residues. J lost 0 bases, V lost 0 bases, and 5 bases had no gene match.

The chain carries TRBV5-1 and TRBJ2-7; possibly TRBD1 for D (5 bases). CDR1 and CDR2 from the germline V gene are SGHRS and YFSETQ. The V end was cut by 3 bases, the J end by 6 bases, with 10 bases between. The CDR3 runs to 12 residues. CDR3 residues: CASSSGLSEQYF. The CDR3 DNA reads TGCGCCAGCAGCTCAGGGCTTAGCGAGCAGTACTTC.

V usage is TRBV12-3 or TRBV12-4 and J usage is TRBJ2-7, with D uncertain. The CDR3 is 13 residues long. The V gene lost 2 bases and the J gene lost 3 bases, with 8 bases spanning the gap. CDR3 sequence: CASSLIGFYEQYF. The CDR3 coding sequence is TGTGCCAGCAGTTTAATAGGATTCTACGAGCAGTACTTC.

This clonotype was counted ten times or more. The chain carries TRBV12-3 or TRBV12-4 and TRBJ2-7; possibly TRBD1 or TRBD2 for D (5 bases each). Trimming stripped 2 bases from V and 5 bases from J, with 13 bases between. CDR3 length: 14 residues. The CDR3 loop reads CASSLSLGVHEQYF. The CDR3 DNA reads TGTGCCAGCAGTTTATCTCTGGGGGTACACGAGCAGTACTTC.

The chain joins TRBV30 to TRBJ1-2; TRBD1 might be the D (5 bases). The CDR3 has 16 amino acids. CDR1 is GTSNPN and CDR2 is SVGIG in the germline V gene (reference sequence). V was cut by 2 bases and J by 6 bases, with 22 bases left in between. The CDR3 region has the DNA TGTGCCTGGAGTCCCCTGGGCCCATGGGACGGCCATGGCTACACCTTC. Protein product: CAWSPLGPWDGHGYTF.

A few counts support this clonotype. This chain connects TRBV20-1 to TRBJ1-1; 11 bases map to TRBD1. The CDR3 length is 16 residues. Germline-derived CDR1 and CDR2 are DFQATT and SNEGSKA (reference sequence). After removal of 2 bases from V and 4 bases from J, the junction contained 9 bases not matched to a gene. This CDR3 reads CSARHGTGGLGTEAFF. The CDR3 region has the DNA TGCAGTGCTAGACACGGGACAGGGGGTCTCGGCACTGAAGCTTTCTTT.

This clonotype was recorded a few times. This chain connects TRBV7-6 to TRBJ2-2, with TRBD2 matching over 11 bases. Germline V lookup: CDR1 SGHVS, CDR2 FNYEAQ. The CDR3 has 16 amino acids. V was clipped by 5 bases and J by 3 bases; unmatched bases: 5. As DNA, the CDR3 is TGTGCCAGCAGCCCACCGGGACTAGCGGACACCGGGGAGCTGTTTTTT. Amino acid sequence: CASSPPGLADTGELFF.

This clonotype was observed a handful of times. This chain links TRBV12-3 or TRBV12-4 with TRBJ2-1, with D perhaps given as TRBD1 or TRBD2 (5 bases each). This CDR3 comprises 15 residues. The ends were cut back, 6 bases at V and 6 bases at J, with 18 bases in the middle. The CDR3 nucleotides read TGTGCCAGCAGGAGGGGTCAAGTTGGGCTCAATGAGCAGTTCTTC. Translated, it gives CASRRGQVGLNEQFF.

V gene TRBV29-1 combines with J gene TRBJ1-1; 7 positions agree with TRBD1. Germline values: CDR1 SQVTM, CDR2 ANQGSEA. V trimming: 6 bases; J trimming: 1 base; junction bases outside the gene matches: 8. This CDR3 has 14 residues. This chain's CDR3 is CSVDGWDRNTEAFF. CDR3 DNA: TGCAGCGTCGACGGTTGGGACAGGAACACTGAAGCTTTCTTT.

This clonotype occurred a few times. The V call is TRBV4-2, the J call TRBJ1-5, with 8 bases lining up with TRBD1. The ends lost 1 base at V and 2 bases at J; junction bases unmatched: 1. CDR1 is LGHNA and CDR2 is YNFKEQ in the germline V gene. This CDR3 has 15 amino acids. The DNA for the CDR3 is TGTGCCAGCAGCCAAGGGGGACAGGGCAATCAGCCCCAGCATTTT. Protein: CASSQGGQGNQPQHF.